This entry lists 18 T cell receptor beta chains sequenced from one sample in a study of blood T cell repertoires in COVID-19. Sequenced by immunoSEQ multiplex PCR; TCRdb stores in-frame clones only, minus some. This sample has about 280,000 clones, with around nine tenths found just once. Sequencing used PBMCs or T cells enriched from blood (not recorded which). These receptors were taken from a woman aged 40 to 49 who had recovered from COVID-19.

The chain employs TRBV6-1 and TRBJ1-2; TRBD1 is a possible D gene (5 bases). The CDR3 has 15 amino acids. Trimming pared 6 bases from V and 1 base from J, leaving 15 bases between. Germline CDR1 MNHNS, CDR2 SASEGT. This CDR3 reads CASSNQQGFNYGYTF. The CDR3 bases are TGTGCCAGCAGCAATCAGCAGGGTTTTAACTATGGCTACACCTTC.

The rearrangement uses TRBV7-8 and TRBJ2-7; tentative D call: TRBD2 (5 bases). Trimming left V 5 bases short and J 0 bases short, with 14 bases between. In germline, CDR1 is SGHVS, CDR2 FQNEAQ. This CDR3 is 15 amino acids long. Here the CDR3 reads CASSATTIRSYEQYF. The CDR3 nucleotides read TGTGCCAGCAGCGCCACGACTATCCGCTCCTACGAGCAGTACTTC.

The V call is TRBV14, the J call TRBJ2-7, with TRBD2 as a possible D gene (6 bases). V was trimmed by 3 bases and J by 7 bases, leaving 13 bases between them. There are 13 residues in the CDR3. Per germline, CDR1 SGHDN and CDR2 FVKESK. Written as DNA, the CDR3 is TGTGCCAGCAGCCAGGGACTCCGGTGGGAGCAGTACTTC. It encodes CASSQGLRWEQYF.

V and J are TRBV18 and TRBJ1-1; 7 bases fit TRBD1. CDR3 size: 13 residues. Germline CDR1 is KGHSH and CDR2 is LQKENI. The V segment lost 4 bases and the J segment 8 bases; nucleotides outside the gene matches: 7. CDR3 residues: CASSLDRTGEAFF. As DNA, the CDR3 is TGTGCCAGCTCACTGGACAGGACCGGGGAAGCTTTCTTT.

CDR3 loop: CATRGGTGPFNEQFF. The CDR3 DNA is TGTGCCACCAGAGGGGGGACAGGGCCGTTCAATGAGCAGTTCTTC. The chain has TRBV15 and TRBJ2-1; TRBD1 agrees at 9 bases. The length of the CDR3 is 15 residues. In germline, CDR1 is LNHNV, CDR2 YYDKDF (reference sequence). The V segment lost 6 bases and the J segment 6 bases; nucleotides outside the gene matches: 9.

The V call is TRBV19, the J call TRBJ2-1, with 13 nucleotides matching TRBD2. The CDR3 loop spans 15 amino acids. Germline CDR1 is LNHDA and CDR2 is SQIVND (reference sequence). The trim removed 6 bases at V and 6 bases at J, leaving 5 bases unmatched. CDR3 loop: CASRDRTSGSNEQFF. CDR3 sequence (DNA): TGTGCCAGTAGAGATCGGACTAGCGGGAGCAATGAGCAGTTCTTC.

The chain has TRBV19 and TRBJ1-2; D might be TRBD1 (5 bases). Germline assignment: CDR1 LNHDA and CDR2 SQIVND (reference sequence). The CDR3 contains 14 residues. V dropped 7 bases and J dropped 6 bases, with 18 bases sitting between them. CDR3 region: CASNRGGDEDGYTF. The CDR3 DNA sequence: TGTGCCAGTAACCGTGGGGGGGACGAAGATGGCTACACCTTC.

The chain employs TRBV18 and TRBJ2-1, with 11 positions matching TRBD2. CDR3 length: 17 amino acids. Germline lookup yields CDR1 KGHSH and CDR2 LQKENI. Losses at the gene ends were 3 bases for V and 4 bases for J; bases not matched to a gene: 8. CDR3: CASSPLKTSGAYNEQFF. DNA for the CDR3: TGTGCCAGCTCACCCCTAAAGACTAGCGGGGCATACAATGAGCAGTTCTTC. Drawing the rest from reference TRBV18 and TRBJ2-1, the complete variable domain is NAGVMQNPRHLVRRRGQEARLRCSPMKGHSHVYWYRQLPEEGLKFMVYLQKENIIDESGMPKERFSAEFPKEGPSILRIQQVVRGDSAAYFCASSPLKTSGAYNEQFFGPGTRLTVL.

The chain carries TRBV27 and TRBJ2-1, with TRBD2 matching 8 bases. V was pared by 0 bases and J by 3 bases, with 4 bases of the junction left unmatched. This CDR3 contains 16 residues. Germline V gives CDR1 MNHEY, CDR2 SMNVEV (reference sequence). CDR3 nucleotides: TGTGCCAGCAGTTTATCCGGAGCGGGAGTCTACAATGAGCAGTTCTTC. Residues: CASSLSGAGVYNEQFF.

The rearrangement joins TRBV3-1 (or the pseudogene TRBV3-2) to TRBJ2-5; 9 positions agree with TRBD2. The CDR3 extends over 17 amino acids. J was trimmed by 3 bases and V by 4 bases; bases with no gene match: 12. Germline CDR1 and CDR2: LGHDT and YNNKEL (reference sequence). The CDR3 region has the DNA TGTGCCAGCAGCCGAGACCCCCCGGGACTAGCTGAAGAGACCCAGTACTTC. It codes for CASSRDPPGLAEETQYF.

The chain combines TRBV18 with TRBJ2-5; D is ambiguous. The germline V gene has CDR1 KGHSH and CDR2 LQKENI. The CDR3 sequence is 11 residues long. V lost 3 bases and J 6 bases, leaving 5 bases between the germline ends. CDR3 nucleotides: TGTGCCAGCTCACCTCAGAAGACCCAGTACTTC. It codes for CASSPQKTQYF.

The chain has TRBV7-2 and TRBJ2-3; perhaps TRBD2 as D (5 bases). Looked up from germline, CDR1 is SGHTA and CDR2 is FQGNSA. V lost 3 bases and J lost 6, with 10 bases in between. The CDR3 spans 13 residues. The CDR3 region is CASSFEGSDTQYF. For the CDR3, the DNA is TGTGCCAGCAGCTTTGAGGGCTCGGATACGCAGTATTTT. The entire variable domain, with the rest obtained from reference TRBV7-2 and TRBJ2-3, is as follows: GAGVSQSPSNKVTEKGKDVELRCDPISGHTALYWYRQSLGQGLEFLIYFQGNSAPDKSGLPSDRFSAERTGGSVSTLTIQRTQQEDSAVYLCASSFEGSDTQYFGPGTRLTVL.

The gene calls are TRBV7-9 and TRBJ1-2; 7 bases are shared with TRBD1. This CDR3 is 13 amino acids long. From germline, CDR1 is SEHNR and CDR2 FQNEAQ (reference sequence). The J segment lost 8 bases and the V segment lost 2 bases, leaving 5 bases of the junction unmatched. The CDR3 DNA is TGTGCCAGCAGCTTAAACAACAGGGGCGGCTACACCTTC. Protein product: CASSLNNRGGYTF.

This chain links TRBV3-1 (or the pseudogene TRBV3-2) with TRBJ1-5; perhaps TRBD1 as D (5 bases). Between the trimmed V and J ends, which lost 1 base and 6 bases, there was a span of 16 bases. The CDR3 is 16 residues long. The germline V gene encodes CDR1 LGHDT and CDR2 YNNKEL (reference sequence). CDR3 protein: CASSQGIRGVIQPQHF. The DNA of the CDR3 is TGTGCCAGCAGCCAAGGTATCCGGGGGGTAATTCAGCCCCAGCATTTT.

This chain joins TRBV28 and TRBJ2-7, with D perhaps TRBD2 (6 bases). The V gene's germline CDR1 is MDHEN and CDR2 SYDVKM. The CDR3 loop spans 16 amino acids. The V end was cut by 3 bases, the J end by 9 bases, with 24 bases between. The CDR3 sequence is CASSFIRGSPYDGQYF. In DNA form, the CDR3 reads TGTGCCAGCAGTTTTATCCGGGGGTCTCCTTACGACGGGCAGTACTTC. The full variable domain, in which reference TRBV28 and TRBJ2-7 provide the parts outside the CDR3, is DVKVTQSSRYLVKRTGEKVFLECVQDMDHENMFWYRQDPGLGLRLIYFSYDVKMKEKGDIPEGYSVSREKKERFSLILESASTNQTSMYLCASSFIRGSPYDGQYFGPGTRLTVT.

The chain links TRBV9 to TRBJ2-2; no clear D. From germline, CDR1 is SGDLS and CDR2 YYNGEE. Trimming shortened V by 2 bases and J by 2 bases, and 13 bases separated the two germline ends. This CDR3 has 16 amino acids. The CDR3: CASSVGLPLNTGELFF. CDR3 in DNA: TGTGCCAGCAGCGTCGGTTTGCCACTAAACACCGGGGAGCTGTTTTTT.

J is TRBJ2-1 and V is TRBV25-1; TRBD2 aligns across 11 bases. The length of the CDR3 is 15 residues. V lost 5 bases and J lost 9; bases outside the gene matches: 9. Per the germline V gene, CDR1 is MGHDK and CDR2 is SYGVNS. CDR3 in amino acids: CASSSATSGNREQFF. The DNA of the CDR3 is TGTGCCAGCAGTAGCGCGACTAGCGGGAATCGTGAGCAGTTCTTC.

The chain carries TRBV19 and TRBJ2-1; 14 nucleotides match TRBD2. The V gene's germline CDR1 is LNHDA and CDR2 SQIVND (reference sequence). Trimming removed 6 bases from V and 6 bases from J; junction bases left unmatched: 4. This CDR3 has 15 residues. In nucleotides, the CDR3 is TGTGCCAGTAGGAAGGGACTAGCGGGAGTCAATGAGCAGTTCTTC. Protein product: CASRKGLAGVNEQFF.